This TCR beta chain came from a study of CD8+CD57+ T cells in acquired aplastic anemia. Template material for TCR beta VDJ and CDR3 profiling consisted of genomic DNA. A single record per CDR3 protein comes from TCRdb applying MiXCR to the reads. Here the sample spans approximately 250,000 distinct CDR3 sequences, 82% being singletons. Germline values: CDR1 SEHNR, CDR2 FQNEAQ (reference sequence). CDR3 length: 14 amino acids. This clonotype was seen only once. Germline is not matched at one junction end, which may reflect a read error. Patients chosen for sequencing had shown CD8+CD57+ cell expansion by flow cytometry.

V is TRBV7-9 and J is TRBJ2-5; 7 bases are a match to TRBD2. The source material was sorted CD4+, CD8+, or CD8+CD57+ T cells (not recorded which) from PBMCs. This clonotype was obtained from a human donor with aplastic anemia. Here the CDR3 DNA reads TGTGCCACCAGCAGCGGGGCGGGCACGACCAACCAGCAGTTC. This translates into CATSSGAGTTNQQF.